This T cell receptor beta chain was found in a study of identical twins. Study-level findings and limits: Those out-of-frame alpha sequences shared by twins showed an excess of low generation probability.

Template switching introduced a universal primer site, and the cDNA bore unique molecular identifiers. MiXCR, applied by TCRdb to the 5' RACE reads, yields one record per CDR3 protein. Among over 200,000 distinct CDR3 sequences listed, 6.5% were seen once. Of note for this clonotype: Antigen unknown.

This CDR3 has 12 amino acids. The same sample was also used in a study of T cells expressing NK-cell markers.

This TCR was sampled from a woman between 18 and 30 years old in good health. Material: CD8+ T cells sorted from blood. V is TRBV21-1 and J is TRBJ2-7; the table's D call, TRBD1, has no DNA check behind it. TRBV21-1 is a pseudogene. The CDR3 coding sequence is TGTGCCAGCAGCAAGGACAGTAACGAGCAGTACTTC. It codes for CASSKDSNEQYF.